This T cell receptor beta chain was sequenced for a study of beta chain features in type 1 diabetes. About the study: Examination spanned about 110 million sorted cells from all samples. Overall study results and limits: Type 1 diabetes patients showed a moderate but significant shortening of TCRB CDR3s in all four CD4+ subsets.

CDR3 length equals 15 residues. CDR1 is SGHVS and CDR2 is FQNEAQ in the germline V gene. V was pared by 0 bases and J by 4 bases, with 12 bases between. In regard to this clone: Its antigen is unidentified.

The authors reverse transcribed all of the isolated RNA, so sequencing captured expressed TCRB transcripts. Method: immunoSEQ multiplex PCR; TCRdb's copy keeps in-frame clones and lacks some. Here the sample spans 600,000 to 700,000 clones, 9.5% to 15% being singletons. Sequenced input: naive CD4+ T cells from blood. This receptor was taken from a young man with type 1 diabetes. The rearrangement joins TRBV7-8 to TRBJ1-2, with D perhaps TRBD1 (5 bases). The CDR3 bases are TGTGCCAGCAGCTTAGCGGCGGACACTCCCTATGGCTACACCTTC. Translated: CASSLAADTPYGYTF.